These 32 T cell receptor beta chains originate from one sample sequenced in a study of blood T cell repertoires in COVID-19 (dated by TCRdb to the early 2020s). Libraries were made using the immunoSEQ multiplex PCR assay. The clones in this table, taken by TCRdb from immuneACCESS, are in-frame only. Not every clone is retained; where verified, under half of the shortfall comes from an unresolved V gene, and the cause of the rest is unknown. The sample table records about 120,000 clones; over 75% of these occur just once. The top ten clones comprise about a sixth of the sample. Sequences were obtained from peripheral blood. These receptors came from a man in his 60s with active or convalescent COVID-19.

The CDR3 is CASSVGPSGETQYF. As DNA, the CDR3 is TGTGCCAGCAGCGTAGGGCCTAGCGGGGAGACCCAGTACTTC. The V and J genes are TRBV7-3 and TRBJ2-5; 8 bases match TRBD2. The V and J ends lost 5 bases and 5 bases, in that order; junction bases with no gene match: 7. This CDR3 contains 14 residues. From germline, CDR1 is SGHTA and CDR2 FQGTGA.

This chain uses TRBV19 with TRBJ2-3, with TRBD2 identical over 8 bases. This CDR3 is built from 14 residues. Germline-derived CDR1 and CDR2 are LNHDA and SQIVND (reference sequence). Trimming cost V 5 bases and J 4 bases; bases outside gene matches: 5. The DNA for the CDR3 is TGTGCCAGTAGTTTTCGCGGGGGGCCAGATACGCAGTATTTT. Its translation: CASSFRGGPDTQYF.

The chain couples TRBV11-3 to TRBJ2-1, with 9 positions matching TRBD1. Germline loops: CDR1 SGHNT, CDR2 YENEEA. With 5 bases clipped from V and 4 bases from J, the junction kept 12 bases outside the gene matches. The CDR3 sequence is 17 residues long. The CDR3 loop reads CASSRGTGRDMYNEQFF. The CDR3 DNA reads TGTGCCAGCAGCCGAGGGACAGGGAGGGACATGTACAATGAGCAGTTCTTC.

V is TRBV7-9 and J is TRBJ2-1; no firm D call. V lost 2 bases and J lost 7, with 12 bases in between. CDR1 is SEHNR and CDR2 is FQNEAQ in the germline V gene (reference sequence). The CDR3 covers 14 residues. The CDR3 sequence is CASSLISSSNEQFF. CDR3 nucleotides: TGTGCCAGCAGCTTAATTTCCTCTTCTAATGAGCAGTTCTTC.

About this clone: The same CDR3 is also encoded by other DNA sequences in this sample. The chain couples TRBV5-1 to TRBJ1-4; 11 nucleotides align to TRBD1. CDR1 SGHRS and CDR2 YFSETQ come from the germline V gene. J was trimmed by 7 bases and V by 4 bases; bases with no gene match: 3. The CDR3 contains 14 residues. The DNA of the CDR3 is TGCGCCAGCAGCCCCGGGACAGGGGGTGAAAAACTGTTTTTT. Protein product: CASSPGTGGEKLFF.

The V and J genes are TRBV11-2 and TRBJ1-1; a possible D gene is TRBD1 (5 bases). Germline lookup yields CDR1 SGHAT and CDR2 FQNNGV. The length of the CDR3 is 15 residues. V lost 1 base and J lost 4, with 13 bases in between. DNA for the CDR3: TGTGCCAGCAGCTTAGGAGGGGCCGGGGGCACTGAAGCTTTCTTT. Translated, it gives CASSLGGAGGTEAFF.

This clone was recorded a few times. V and J are TRBV19 and TRBJ1-2; D is unresolved. Germline V gene lookup returns CDR1 LNHDA and CDR2 SQIVND (reference sequence). V shed 9 bases and J shed 1 base, with 12 bases lying between them. CDR3 length: 13 amino acids. The CDR3, as DNA: TGTGCCAGCATGGATGAGGGTAACTATGGCTACACCTTC. As protein: CASMDEGNYGYTF. The full variable domain, completed using reference TRBV19 and TRBJ1-2, is DGGITQSPKYLFRKEGQNVTLSCEQNLNHDAMYWYRQDPGQGLRLIYYSQIVNDFQKGDIAEGYSVSREKKESFPLTVTSAQKNPTAFYLCASMDEGNYGYTFGSGTRLTVV.

This clone has a handful of counts. The rearrangement joins TRBV4-2 to TRBJ2-2, with TRBD1 matching 11 bases. The CDR3 is 14 residues long. Losses at the gene ends were 4 bases for V and 8 bases for J; bases not matched to a gene: 3. Germline V gene lookup returns CDR1 LGHNA and CDR2 YNFKEQ. CDR3 amino acids: CASSLGQGAGELFF. For the CDR3, the DNA is TGTGCCAGCAGCCTTGGACAGGGGGCAGGGGAGCTGTTTTTT.

The genes are TRBV2 and TRBJ1-6, with D perhaps TRBD1 (6 bases). CDR3 length: 14 residues. Germline V CDR1 and CDR2: SNHLY, FYNNEI. Trimming removed 7 bases at V and 7 bases at J, with 14 bases between. The CDR3 bases are TGTGCCAGCATTACCGGGACACCCAATTCACCCCTCCACTTT. It translates to CASITGTPNSPLHF.

The gene calls are TRBV19 and TRBJ2-4, with 12 bases lining up with TRBD1. The trim removed 5 bases at V and 0 bases at J, leaving 11 bases unmatched. This CDR3 is built from 19 residues. Germline loops: CDR1 LNHDA, CDR2 SQIVND (reference sequence). The CDR3 reads CASSFGTGGLHSAKNIQYF. CDR3 bases: TGTGCCAGTAGTTTTGGGACAGGGGGCCTTCATTCAGCCAAAAACATTCAGTACTTC. The full variable domain, its missing parts supplied by reference TRBV19 and TRBJ2-4, is DGGITQSPKYLFRKEGQNVTLSCEQNLNHDAMYWYRQDPGQGLRLIYYSQIVNDFQKGDIAEGYSVSREKKESFPLTVTSAQKNPTAFYLCASSFGTGGLHSAKNIQYFGAGTRLSVL.

This clone was seen a few times. The chain carries TRBV10-3 and TRBJ1-1, with a weak D call TRBD1 (5 bases). CDR3 length: 12 amino acids. V lost 3 bases to trimming and J lost 3 bases, with 5 bases between them. From germline, CDR1 is ENHRY and CDR2 SYGVKD. CDR3 in amino acids: CAISDRDTEAFF. The DNA of the CDR3 is TGTGCCATCAGTGACAGGGACACTGAAGCTTTCTTT.

This clone was recorded only once. The J gene is TRBJ2-7, the V gene TRBV7-2; D ambiguous. Germline loops: CDR1 SGHTA, CDR2 FQGNSA. The V gene lost 1 base and the J gene lost 2 bases, with 9 bases spanning the gap. CDR3 length: 14 amino acids. The CDR3 region is CASSLVSGPYEQYF. CDR3 coding DNA: TGTGCCAGCAGCTTAGTGTCTGGCCCCTACGAGCAGTACTTC.

V usage is TRBV12-3 or TRBV12-4 and J usage is TRBJ1-2; 8 positions agree with TRBD1. This CDR3 has 13 amino acids. The trim removed 7 bases at V and 1 base at J, leaving 2 bases unmatched. CDR3 bases: TGTGCCAGCACAGACAGGGGTAACTATGGCTACACCTTC. Its translation: CASTDRGNYGYTF.

This clone showed up just a few times. The chain combines TRBV12-3 or TRBV12-4 with TRBJ2-1; D is unclear. The CDR3 is 13 amino acids. The V and J ends lost 3 bases and 9 bases respectively, with 12 bases between them. The CDR3 here is CASSFSASGEQFF. The CDR3 DNA reads as TGTGCCAGCAGTTTTTCCGCCTCGGGTGAGCAGTTCTTC.

This chain links TRBV5-1 with TRBJ1-4, with 7 nucleotides matching TRBD1. The junction had 10 bases not matched to a gene; V was cut back by 4 bases and J by 4 bases. The CDR3 is made up of 16 amino acids. Germline-derived CDR1 and CDR2 are SGHRS and YFSETQ. The CDR3 reads CASSRQGVGLNEKLFF. In DNA form, the CDR3 reads TGCGCCAGCAGCCGGCAGGGGGTAGGCCTTAATGAAAAACTGTTTTTT.

This chain connects TRBV19 to TRBJ1-1; unclear D gene. The CDR3 extends over 13 amino acids. The germline gives CDR1 LNHDA, CDR2 SQIVND (reference sequence). V was shortened by 7 bases and J by 1 base, with 10 bases between the two germline ends. DNA for the CDR3: TGTGCCAGTACCCTACGGGAGAACACTGAAGCTTTCTTT. This sequence encodes CASTLRENTEAFF.

The V call is TRBV15, the J call TRBJ2-2, with D unresolved. The germline V and J ends were trimmed by 0 bases and 3 bases, with 11 bases remaining between them. Per the germline V gene, CDR1 is LNHNV and CDR2 is YYDKDF (reference sequence). The CDR3 runs 16 residues. The CDR3 coding sequence is TGTGCCACCAGCAGAGATCGACGAGAGGACACCGGGGAGCTGTTTTTT. Translating gives CATSRDRREDTGELFF.

J is TRBJ2-1 and V is TRBV9; D is uncertain. The V end lost 6 bases, the J end lost 2 bases, and 9 bases lay between the germline ends. The CDR3 is made up of 13 amino acids. Germline values: CDR1 SGDLS, CDR2 YYNGEE. The CDR3 DNA sequence: TGTGCCAGCACACTCGGTCCCTACAATGAGCAGTTCTTC. Translating it yields CASTLGPYNEQFF.

The rearrangement uses TRBV5-1 and TRBJ2-1, with 10 positions matching TRBD1. This CDR3 contains 20 residues. V shed 4 bases, J shed 5 bases, and the junction held 21 bases outside the gene matches. Germline V gene lookup returns CDR1 SGHRS and CDR2 YFSETQ. The CDR3 region is CASSHRQGAMGLGVNNEQFF. The DNA for the CDR3 is TGCGCCAGCAGCCACCGACAGGGGGCTATGGGACTGGGCGTTAACAATGAGCAGTTCTTC.

The rearrangement links TRBV18 to TRBJ2-7; weak D call: TRBD2 (6 bases). CDR3 size: 14 residues. Trimming cost V 3 bases and J 3 bases, with 12 bases left between them. Germline values: CDR1 KGHSH, CDR2 LQKENI. The chain's CDR3 is CASSPAGFRYEQYF. In DNA, the CDR3 is TGTGCCAGCTCACCGGCGGGGTTCCGCTACGAGCAGTACTTC.

The V gene is TRBV18, the J gene TRBJ2-5; D might be TRBD2 (5 bases). The V and J ends lost 6 bases and 0 bases respectively, with 14 bases between them. The germline V gene encodes CDR1 KGHSH and CDR2 LQKENI. The CDR3 is made up of 15 amino acids. The CDR3 here is CASSPGSGNQETQYF. Here the CDR3 DNA reads TGTGCCAGCTCCCCCGGGTCGGGGAACCAAGAGACCCAGTACTTC.

V and J are TRBV19 and TRBJ1-4; 8 bases line up with TRBD1. The CDR3 extends over 14 amino acids. The V and J ends lost 6 bases and 2 bases, in that order; junction bases with no gene match: 2. CDR1 and CDR2 from the germline V gene are LNHDA and SQIVND (reference sequence). The CDR3 sequence is CASSDRGTNEKLFF. In DNA form, the CDR3 reads TGTGCCAGTAGCGACAGGGGTACTAATGAAAAACTGTTTTTT.

V gene TRBV6-6 combines with J gene TRBJ2-7; 13 positions match TRBD2. The CDR3 runs 17 residues. CDR1 is MNHNY and CDR2 is SVGAGI in the germline V gene (reference sequence). Trimming cost V 5 bases and J 2 bases; bases outside gene matches: 9. CDR3 in amino acids: CASSPGTSGVSTYEQYF. The CDR3, as DNA: TGTGCCAGCAGTCCCGGGACTAGCGGGGTATCTACCTACGAGCAGTACTTC.

This clone was observed a few times. This chain uses TRBV7-9 with TRBJ1-4; 12 bases are shared with TRBD1. The germline V gene has CDR1 SEHNR and CDR2 FQNEAQ (reference sequence). The CDR3 is 15 amino acids. V lost 7 bases, J lost 9 bases, and 9 bases stayed unmatched. The DNA of the CDR3 is TGTGCCAGCACCGCTAGGGGACAGGGGGCCCAAAAACTGTTTTTT. It translates to CASTARGQGAQKLFF.

The V gene is TRBV7-2, the J gene TRBJ1-5, with a weak D call TRBD1 (5 bases). This CDR3 comprises 13 residues. Germline V gene sequence: CDR1 SGHTA, CDR2 FQGNSA. Trimming shortened V by 7 bases and J by 3 bases, and 10 bases separated the two germline ends. CDR3 bases: TGTGCCAGCACCCGACAGACCAATCAGCCCCAGCATTTT. It yields the protein CASTRQTNQPQHF.

This sequence joins TRBV7-2 and TRBJ2-7; 12 nucleotides agree with TRBD2. V lost 1 base and J lost 6; bases outside the gene matches: 4. CDR3 size: 15 residues. The germline V gene has CDR1 SGHTA and CDR2 FQGNSA. DNA of the CDR3: TGTGCCAGCAGCTTAGGACTAGCGGGAGTTGGCGAGCAGTACTTC. It codes for CASSLGLAGVGEQYF.

A single count supports this clone. V is TRBV2 and J is TRBJ2-7; 7 nucleotides match TRBD1. Germline assignment: CDR1 SNHLY and CDR2 FYNNEI. Trimming cost V 6 bases and J 0 bases; bases outside gene matches: 5. CDR3 length: 14 residues. CDR3 sequence reads: CASRGTVASYEQYF. DNA for the CDR3: TGTGCCAGCAGGGGGACAGTAGCCTCCTACGAGCAGTACTTC.

The chain links TRBV29-1 to TRBJ1-3, with 7 bases identical to TRBD1. After removal of 3 bases from V and 4 bases from J, the junction contained 3 bases not matched to a gene. CDR3 length: 13 residues. Germline values: CDR1 SQVTM, CDR2 ANQGSEA. CDR3 sequence (DNA): TGCAGCGTTGAGTCGGGACAGGGAAACACCATATATTTT. Translating gives CSVESGQGNTIYF.

A note on this clone: Different DNA sequences within this sample yield the same CDR3. The chain has TRBV28 and TRBJ2-3, with TRBD2 matching over 9 bases. This CDR3 contains 15 residues. CDR1 and CDR2 from the germline V gene are MDHEN and SYDVKM. Trimming cost V 6 bases and J 2 bases; bases outside gene matches: 6. The CDR3 nucleotides are TGTGCCAGCAGCCTACCGGGACTAGCCACAGATACGCAGTATTTT. This translates into CASSLPGLATDTQYF.

This chain joins TRBV29-1 and TRBJ2-7; D not resolved. The germline V gene has CDR1 SQVTM and CDR2 ANQGSEA. The CDR3 runs 12 residues. V shed 4 bases and J shed 2 bases, with 9 bases lying between them. This CDR3 is CSVVTVAYEQYF. For the CDR3, the DNA is TGCAGCGTTGTTACAGTGGCCTACGAGCAGTACTTC.

The J gene is TRBJ2-2, the V gene TRBV7-9; 9 bases agree with TRBD1. V lost 4 bases to trimming and J lost 1 base; unmatched junction nucleotides: 7. CDR1 SEHNR and CDR2 FQNEAQ come from the germline V gene (reference sequence). This CDR3 comprises 17 residues. The chain's CDR3 is CASSSRRTGVNTGELFF. DNA for the CDR3: TGTGCCAGCAGCTCACGACGGACAGGGGTGAACACCGGGGAGCTGTTTTTT.

This chain joins TRBV29-1 and TRBJ2-7; 7 bases agree with TRBD2. Germline lookup yields CDR1 SQVTM and CDR2 ANQGSEA. Unmatched junction bases numbered 9, after V lost 6 bases and J lost 4 bases. CDR3 size: 13 residues. Written as DNA, the CDR3 is TGCAGCGTCCGTGGGGAGGGTACATACGAGCAGTACTTC. Residues: CSVRGEGTYEQYF.